This passage covers 8 T cell receptor beta chains from one sample sequenced in a study of T cell responses to AZD1222 COVID-19 vaccine. The data were produced by immunoSEQ multiplex PCR, yet TCRdb's version contains in-frame clones alone and is incomplete. The data show some 75,000 clones, approximately 90% seen once. The specimen was peripheral blood, collected on day 0 of AZD1222 vaccination. These receptors were collected from an adult in good health.

This chain connects TRBV5-6 to TRBJ1-2, with TRBD1 matching 12 bases. V was clipped by 4 bases and J by 7 bases; unmatched bases: 8. The CDR3 runs 15 residues. Germline assignment: CDR1 SGHDT and CDR2 YYEEEE. DNA of the CDR3: TGTGCCAGCAGCGCTTCCGGGACAGGGGGCGTTGGCTACACCTTC. Translating it yields CASSASGTGGVGYTF.

V usage is TRBV5-1 and J usage is TRBJ2-5; no firm D call. Germline V lookup: CDR1 SGHRS, CDR2 YFSETQ. CDR3 length: 14 amino acids. Trimming cost V 0 bases and J 1 base, with 7 bases left between them. In DNA form, the CDR3 reads TGCGCCAGCAGCTTGGCGGGCAGCCAAGAGACCCAGTACTTC. It encodes CASSLAGSQETQYF.

This clone has just one count. The rearrangement links TRBV6-5 to TRBJ2-7; TRBD1 or TRBD2 may be the D gene (5 bases each). V lost 5 bases to trimming and J lost 2 bases, with 13 bases between them. The germline V gene has CDR1 MNHEY and CDR2 SVGAGI. The CDR3 has 14 amino acids. The DNA for the CDR3 is TGTGCCAGCAGTCCCCGGGACGGTGCCTACGAGCAGTACTTC. It yields the protein CASSPRDGAYEQYF.

The gene calls are TRBV24-1 and TRBJ2-2; 16 positions match TRBD2. The V and J ends lost 1 base and 4 bases, in that order; junction bases with no gene match: 11. The CDR3 runs to 21 residues. Germline V gives CDR1 KGHDR, CDR2 SFDVKD. The CDR3, as DNA: TGTGCCACCAGTGATTTTTCCCCGGGACTAGCGGGGGGGCCGAGCACCGGGGAGCTGTTTTTT. It translates to CATSDFSPGLAGGPSTGELFF.

This clone was seen just once. This chain links TRBV7-8 with TRBJ2-1; 10 bases map to TRBD2. Germline CDR1 is SGHVS and CDR2 is FQNEAQ. The CDR3 runs to 16 residues. Trimming at V came to 2 bases and at J to 4 bases, leaving 5 bases not matched to a gene. In DNA, the CDR3 is TGTGCCAGCAGCTTAAGGACTAGCGGAGCGTACAATGAGCAGTTCTTC. Translated, it gives CASSLRTSGAYNEQFF.

This chain uses TRBV13 with TRBJ2-5; tentatively, D is TRBD2 (6 bases). The CDR3 totals 15 residues. V was clipped by 5 bases and J by 5 bases, with 18 bases between them. Germline assignment: CDR1 PRHDT and CDR2 FYEKMQ (reference sequence). For the CDR3, the DNA is TGTGCCAGCAGCCCCGGCAACGGGGGAGGTGAGACCCAGTACTTC. As protein: CASSPGNGGGETQYF.

This clone was counted a single time. CDR3 nucleotide sequence: TGTGCCAGCAGCTTGGACAGATTCTCCTACGAGCAGTACGTC. It specifies CASSLDRFSYEQYV. The rearrangement links TRBV7-2 to TRBJ2-7; possibly TRBD1 for D (6 bases). The V end was cut by 3 bases, the J end by 0 bases, with 9 bases between. Germline V gives CDR1 SGHTA, CDR2 FQGNSA. The CDR3 spans 14 residues.

The chain uses TRBV30 and TRBJ2-2; the D gene is possibly TRBD1 (6 bases). The V gene's germline CDR1 is GTSNPN and CDR2 SVGIG (reference sequence). The CDR3 contains 12 residues. V was cut by 2 bases and J by 6 bases, with 7 bases left in between. The CDR3 protein is CAWSKGAGELFF. The CDR3, as DNA: TGTGCCTGGAGTAAGGGGGCCGGGGAGCTGTTTTTT.